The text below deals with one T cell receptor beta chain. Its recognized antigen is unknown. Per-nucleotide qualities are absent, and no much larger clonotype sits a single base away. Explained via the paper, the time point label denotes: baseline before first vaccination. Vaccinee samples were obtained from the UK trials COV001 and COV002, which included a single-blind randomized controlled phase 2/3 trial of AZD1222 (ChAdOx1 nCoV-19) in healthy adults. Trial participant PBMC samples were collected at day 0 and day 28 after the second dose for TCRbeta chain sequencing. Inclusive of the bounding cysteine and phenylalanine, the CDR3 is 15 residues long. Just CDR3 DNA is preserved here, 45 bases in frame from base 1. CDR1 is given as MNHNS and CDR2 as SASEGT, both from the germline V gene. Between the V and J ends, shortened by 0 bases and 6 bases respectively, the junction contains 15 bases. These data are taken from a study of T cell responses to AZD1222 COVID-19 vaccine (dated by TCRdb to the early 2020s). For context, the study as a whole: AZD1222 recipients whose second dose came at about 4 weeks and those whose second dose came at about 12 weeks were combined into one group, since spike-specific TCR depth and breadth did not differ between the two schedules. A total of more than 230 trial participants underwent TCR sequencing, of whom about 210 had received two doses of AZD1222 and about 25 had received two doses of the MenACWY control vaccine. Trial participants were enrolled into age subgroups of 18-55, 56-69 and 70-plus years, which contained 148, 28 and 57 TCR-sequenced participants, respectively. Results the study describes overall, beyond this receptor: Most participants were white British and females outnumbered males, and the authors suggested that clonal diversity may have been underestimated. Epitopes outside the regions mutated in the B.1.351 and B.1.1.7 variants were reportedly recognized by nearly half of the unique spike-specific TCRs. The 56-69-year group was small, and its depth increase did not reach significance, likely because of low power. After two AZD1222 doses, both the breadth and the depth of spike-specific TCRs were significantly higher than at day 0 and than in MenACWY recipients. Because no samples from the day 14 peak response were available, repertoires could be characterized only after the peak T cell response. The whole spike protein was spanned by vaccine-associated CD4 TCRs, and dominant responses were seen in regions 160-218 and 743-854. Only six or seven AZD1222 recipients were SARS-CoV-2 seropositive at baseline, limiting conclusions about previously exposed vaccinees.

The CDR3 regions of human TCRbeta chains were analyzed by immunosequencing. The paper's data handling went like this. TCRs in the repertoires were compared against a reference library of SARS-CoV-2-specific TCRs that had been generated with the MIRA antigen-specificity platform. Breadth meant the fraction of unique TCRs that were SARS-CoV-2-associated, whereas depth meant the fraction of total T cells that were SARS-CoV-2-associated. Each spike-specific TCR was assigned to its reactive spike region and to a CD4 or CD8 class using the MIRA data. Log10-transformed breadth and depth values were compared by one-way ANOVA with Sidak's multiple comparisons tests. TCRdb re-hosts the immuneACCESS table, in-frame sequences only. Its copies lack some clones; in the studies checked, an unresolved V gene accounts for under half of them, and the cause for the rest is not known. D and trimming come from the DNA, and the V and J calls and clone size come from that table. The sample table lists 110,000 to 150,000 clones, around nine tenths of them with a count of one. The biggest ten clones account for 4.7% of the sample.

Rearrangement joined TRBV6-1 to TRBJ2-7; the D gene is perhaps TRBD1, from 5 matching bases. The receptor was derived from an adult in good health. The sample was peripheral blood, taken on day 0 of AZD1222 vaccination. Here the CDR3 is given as CASSEARRQPLEQYF. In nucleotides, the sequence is TGTGCCAGCAGTGAAGCGCGAAGACAGCCTCTCGAGCAGTACTTC.